This T cell receptor beta chain originates from a study of monozygotic twins with cystic fibrosis. Germline lookup yields CDR1 SGHAT and CDR2 FQNNGV. The CDR3 is made up of 14 amino acids. The V segment lost 1 base and the J segment 7 bases; nucleotides outside the gene matches: 4. Libraries were prepared by immunoSEQ multiplex PCR; TCRdb keeps only in-frame clonotypes and omits some of them. The profile shows approximately 23,000 clones, 80% to 90% of them singletons. The specimen was blood. The chain is built from TRBV11-2 and TRBJ1-5; 7 bases map to TRBD1. This TCR was sampled from a woman aged 25 to 45 with cystic fibrosis. CDR3 DNA sequence: TGTGCCAGCAGCTTAGGACAGGGACGCCAGCCCCAGCATTTT. Protein sequence: CASSLGQGRQPQHF.